The 10 T cell receptor beta chains presented below share a single source sample, sequenced in a study of cytotoxic CD8 clonotypes in ibrutinib-treated CLL. Profiled with immunoSEQ multiplex PCR; TCRdb holds only in-frame clones, not every one. Altogether roughly 30,000 clones are present, 76% being singletons, with the ten largest covering 51%. Sequences were derived from PBMCs, sampled after 36 months of ibrutinib treatment. These receptors were obtained from a human donor with chronic lymphocytic leukemia.

The chain links TRBV2 to TRBJ1-3; 7 positions agree with TRBD1. V lost 5 bases, J lost 9 bases, and 13 bases stayed unmatched. The CDR3 sequence is 15 residues long. CDR1 SNHLY and CDR2 FYNNEI come from the germline V gene. The CDR3 here is CASSLLTGAGGTIYF. The DNA for the CDR3 is TGTGCCAGCAGTTTACTTACAGGGGCTGGCGGCACCATATATTTT.

This clone was detected only a few times. The CDR3 DNA is TGTGCCAGCAGCCAGCAATCAATGAACACCGGGGAGCTGTTTTTT. It is translated as CASSQQSMNTGELFF. The chain joins TRBV7-3 to TRBJ2-2; no reliable D call. V was trimmed by 5 bases and J by 1 base, leaving 11 bases between them. The CDR3 spans 15 residues. The germline gives CDR1 SGHTA, CDR2 FQGTGA.

The chain links TRBV4-2 to TRBJ2-5, with 7 bases aligning to TRBD2. CDR3 length equals 13 residues. With V trimmed by 4 bases and J by 9 bases, 8 bases remained unmatched. In germline, CDR1 is LGHNA, CDR2 YNFKEQ. The CDR3 region is CASSPSGSGPQYF. The CDR3 DNA reads TGTGCCAGCAGCCCTTCCGGTAGCGGGCCCCAGTACTTC.

The rearrangement links TRBV5-1 to TRBJ2-1; 13 nucleotides agree with TRBD2. V shed 0 bases, J shed 6 bases, and the junction held 9 bases outside the gene matches. The CDR3 totals 18 residues. Germline V gene sequence: CDR1 SGHRS, CDR2 YFSETQ. CDR3 loop: CASSLAPRLAGGSNEQFF. CDR3 coding DNA: TGCGCCAGCAGCTTGGCCCCCCGACTAGCGGGGGGTAGCAATGAGCAGTTCTTC.

The V call is TRBV18, the J call TRBJ1-2; D not resolved. The ends were cut back, 1 base at V and 7 bases at J, with 13 bases in the middle. Germline assignment: CDR1 KGHSH and CDR2 LQKENI. The CDR3 contains 14 residues. CDR3 protein: CASSPQGAWTGYTF. CDR3 sequence (DNA): TGTGCCAGCTCACCACAAGGAGCCTGGACTGGCTACACCTTC.

This chain joins TRBV5-4 and TRBJ1-2, with D hard to call. Germline-derived CDR1 and CDR2 are SGHNT and YYREEE (reference sequence). The V gene lost 3 bases and the J gene lost 4 bases, with 13 bases spanning the gap. The CDR3 runs to 14 residues. The CDR3 bases are TGTGCCAGCAGCTCACTGGGTAACGGCTATGGCTACACCTTC. Its translation: CASSSLGNGYGYTF.

The gene calls are TRBV28 and TRBJ1-2; possibly TRBD1 for D (5 bases). V shed 5 bases and J shed 8 bases, with 21 bases lying between them. Germline CDR1 reads MDHEN; CDR2 reads SYDVKM. The CDR3 spans 15 residues. The CDR3 DNA sequence: TGTGCCAGCAGTCCCGGGACGCGTGTCTGGCGGGGCTACACCTTC. This codes for CASSPGTRVWRGYTF.

The CDR3 spells CASSSGRGTEAFF. The CDR3 DNA follows: TGCGCCAGCAGCTCAGGACGAGGGACTGAAGCTTTCTTT. The chain links TRBV5-1 to TRBJ1-1; no clear D. The CDR3 covers 13 residues. V lost 3 bases and J lost 5, with 11 bases in between. Germline assignment: CDR1 SGHRS and CDR2 YFSETQ.

J is TRBJ2-2 and V is TRBV7-9, with D maybe TRBD1 (6 bases). Germline V gives CDR1 SEHNR, CDR2 FQNEAQ (reference sequence). This CDR3 comprises 16 residues. Trimming pared 5 bases from V and 0 bases from J, leaving 13 bases between. CDR3 coding DNA: TGTGCCAGCAGCGTCAGACAGGTTGCGAACACCGGGGAGCTGTTTTTT. Translating gives CASSVRQVANTGELFF.

The chain combines TRBV19 with TRBJ1-2; 8 bases are shared with TRBD1. The V gene's germline CDR1 is LNHDA and CDR2 SQIVND (reference sequence). V was pared by 5 bases and J by 10 bases, with 6 bases of the junction left unmatched. This CDR3 contains 12 residues. CDR3 amino acids: CASSGTGPDYTF. CDR3 bases: TGTGCCAGTAGTGGGACAGGACCGGACTACACCTTC.